The rows below give T cell receptor beta chains drawn from one sample of a study of T cells and copy number aberrations in small-cell lung cancer. Produced via immunoSEQ multiplex PCR; TCRdb's table is partial and in-frame only. The data hold roughly 1,600 clones, with 83% observed a single time. The source material was normal tissue next to the tumor. The source of these receptors is a man in his sixties with small cell lung cancer. Both conserved end residues are part of each CDR3. D genes are given only for firm matches. Part of the rows lack a size; the others show once, few, many or a class for expanded clones.

v_gene,abundance,d_gene,j_gene,CDR3aa,CDR3nt
TRBV27,.,.,TRBJ2-2,CASSIPNTGELFF,TGTGCCAGCAGTATCCCCAACACCGGGGAGCTGTTTTTT
TRBV23-1,.,.,TRBJ2-5,CASSQSGTKETQYF,TGCGCCAGCAGTCAATCCGGGACGAAAGAGACCCAGTACTTC
TRBV11-2,once,TRBD1,TRBJ1-6,CASSNSGGSYNSPLHF,TGTGCCAGCAGCAATTCAGGGGGCTCCTATAATTCACCCCTCCACTTT
TRBV6-1,.,.,TRBJ1-4,CASSVGGGSEKLFF,TGTGCCAGCAGTGTGGGGGGTGGGAGTGAAAAACTGTTTTTT
TRBV19,.,TRBD1,TRBJ1-1,CASSTRTGEAFF,TGTGCCAGTAGTACGCGGACAGGAGAAGCTTTCTTT
TRBV12-5,.,.,TRBJ2-5,CASGLPTVPGEIQYF,TGTGCTAGTGGTTTGCCAACCGTACCGGGGGAGATCCAGTACTTC
TRBV2,few,.,TRBJ1-1,CASSGGDGTEAFF,TGTGCCAGCAGTGGCGGAGATGGGACTGAAGCTTTCTTT
TRBV9,.,.,TRBJ2-7,CASSVDGGYEQYF,TGTGCCAGCAGCGTAGATGGAGGGTACGAGCAGTACTTC
TRBV30,.,.,TRBJ1-5,CAWSVLGSNQPQHF,TGTGCCTGGAGTGTACTGGGGAGCAATCAGCCCCAGCATTTT
TRBV7-2,.,TRBD1,TRBJ1-2,CASSLQQGLGYTF,TGTGCCAGCAGCTTACAACAGGGGCTTGGCTACACCTTC
TRBV11-1,.,.,TRBJ2-1,CASSFRIWGYNEQFF,TGTGCCAGCAGCTTTAGGATTTGGGGCTACAATGAGCAGTTCTTC
TRBV6-5,.,.,TRBJ2-6,CASRRLSGANVLTF,TGTGCCAGCAGGAGACTCTCTGGGGCCAACGTCCTGACTTTC
TRBV28,.,.,TRBJ1-1,CASKKGSGADSTEAFF,TGTGCCAGCAAAAAGGGGTCCGGGGCGGACTCCACTGAAGCTTTCTTT
TRBV10-3,once,.,TRBJ1-2,CAISEELGAYGYTF,TGTGCCATCAGTGAGGAACTGGGGGCTTATGGCTACACCTTC
TRBV30,few,TRBD1,TRBJ1-1,CAWSHITGDTEAFF,TGTGCCTGGAGTCATATAACAGGGGACACTGAAGCTTTCTTT
TRBV6-1,.,TRBD1,TRBJ2-7,CASSLRDSHYEQYF,TGTGCCAGCAGTTTAAGGGACAGTCACTACGAACAGTACTTC
TRBV27,few,TRBD2,TRBJ2-2,CASSSDSGGRGTGELFF,TGTGCCAGCAGTTCCGATAGCGGGGGCCGCGGCACCGGGGAGCTGTTTTTT
TRBV10-1,.,.,TRBJ2-2,CASSGGKNTGELFF,TGCGCCAGCAGTGGCGGGAAGAACACCGGGGAGCTGTTTTTT
TRBV19,few,TRBD1,TRBJ2-2,CASSITQGAGGELFF,TGTGCCAGTAGTATAACCCAGGGGGCGGGCGGGGAGCTGTTTTTT
TRBV11-2,.,.,TRBJ2-7,CASSPEGYQNAYEQYF,TGTGCCAGCAGCCCAGAGGGGTATCAGAATGCCTACGAGCAGTACTTC
TRBV30,.,.,TRBJ1-5,CAWSRGGDQPQHF,TGTGCCTGGAGTAGAGGGGGGGATCAGCCCCAGCATTTT
TRBV6-5,few,.,TRBJ1-1,CASSYGQGSTEAFF,TGTGCCAGCAGTTACGGTCAGGGGAGCACTGAAGCTTTCTTT
TRBV5-4,.,TRBD1,TRBJ2-6,CASSLARDSNPGANVLTF,TGTGCCAGCAGCTTGGCCAGGGACAGTAATCCCGGGGCCAACGTCCTGACTTTC
TRBV28,.,TRBD1,TRBJ2-6,CASSSGQGDSGANVLTF,TGTGCCAGCAGTTCAGGACAGGGGGACTCTGGGGCCAACGTCCTGACTTTC
TRBV11-2,.,.,TRBJ1-4,CASSFDGNEKLFF,TGTGCCAGCAGCTTCGACGGGAATGAAAAACTGTTTTTT
TRBV27,.,.,TRBJ1-4,CASAHMSTNEKLFF,TGTGCCAGCGCTCATATGTCAACTAATGAAAAACTGTTTTTT
TRBV28,.,.,TRBJ2-1,CASSLLAGSSYNEQFF,TGTGCCAGCAGTTTATTAGCAGGGTCCTCCTACAATGAGCAGTTCTTC
TRBV5-6,.,.,TRBJ1-6,CASSSGHSPLHF,TGTGCCAGCAGCTCCGGTCATTCACCCCTCCACTTT
TRBV14,few,.,TRBJ2-1,CASSPRTLVNEQFF,TGTGCCAGCAGCCCAAGGACCCTGGTAAATGAGCAGTTCTTC